The 23 T cell receptor beta chains presented below share a single source sample, sequenced in a study of blood T cell repertoires in COVID-19. TCRdb's table, derived via immunoSEQ multiplex PCR, lists solely in-frame clones and lacks some. Of around 260,000 clones detected, over 75% appear once; the ten largest clones hold roughly 0.87%. Sequenced input: peripheral blood. These receptors all stem from a human donor with COVID-19, enrolled during active disease. The donor label of this sample is uncertain.

This chain connects TRBV7-2 to TRBJ2-2; 12 nucleotides align to TRBD2. This CDR3 contains 16 residues. V lost 5 bases, J lost 4 bases, and 5 bases stayed unmatched. Looked up from germline, CDR1 is SGHTA and CDR2 is FQGNSA. CDR3 amino acids: CASSPRLAGVTGELFF. The DNA for the CDR3 is TGTGCCAGCAGCCCTAGACTAGCGGGAGTCACCGGGGAGCTGTTTTTT. The whole variable domain, remainder taken from reference TRBV7-2 and TRBJ2-2, is GAGVSQSPSNKVTEKGKDVELRCDPISGHTALYWYRQSLGQGLEFLIYFQGNSAPDKSGLPSDRFSAERTGGSVSTLTIQRTQQEDSAVYLCASSPRLAGVTGELFFGEGSRLTVL.

This sequence joins TRBV19 and TRBJ2-3; D may be TRBD2 (5 bases). This CDR3 has 13 residues. The V gene lost 6 bases and the J gene lost 10 bases, with 17 bases spanning the gap. Germline V lookup: CDR1 LNHDA, CDR2 SQIVND (reference sequence). This CDR3 reads CASSWGVAEAQYF. Here the CDR3 DNA reads TGTGCCAGTAGCTGGGGAGTGGCCGAGGCGCAGTATTTT.

J is TRBJ2-5 and V is TRBV7-8, with a tentative D call TRBD1 (6 bases). Trimming pared 3 bases from V and 2 bases from J, leaving 16 bases between. The CDR3 totals 16 residues. Germline V lookup: CDR1 SGHVS, CDR2 FQNEAQ. For the CDR3, the DNA is TGTGCCAGCAGCTTGAGCCACGGACAGCAACAAGAGACCCAGTACTTC. This codes for CASSLSHGQQQETQYF.

The J gene is TRBJ2-2, the V gene TRBV2, with TRBD1 matching 11 bases. Germline-derived CDR1 and CDR2 are SNHLY and FYNNEI. V was clipped by 4 bases and J by 3 bases; unmatched bases: 1. The CDR3 has 15 residues. This CDR3 is CASSGDRGYTGELFF. The CDR3 coding sequence is TGTGCCAGCAGTGGGGACAGGGGGTACACCGGGGAGCTGTTTTTT.

As for this clone: The sample contains more than one DNA sequence encoding this CDR3. J is TRBJ1-5 and V is TRBV19; 10 bases agree with TRBD1. Germline loops: CDR1 LNHDA, CDR2 SQIVND (reference sequence). The CDR3 extends over 13 amino acids. The ends lost 8 bases at V and 2 bases at J; junction bases unmatched: 0. The CDR3 DNA sequence: TGTGCCAGTGGGACAGGGGGCAATCAGCCCCAGCATTTT. Its translation is CASGTGGNQPQHF.

This clone has only one observation. This sequence joins TRBV4-2 and TRBJ2-1; 8 nucleotides line up with TRBD2. The junction had 15 bases not matched to a gene; V was cut back by 6 bases and J by 5 bases. The CDR3 length is 17 residues. From germline, CDR1 is LGHNA and CDR2 YNFKEQ. The CDR3 spells CASSPSNPGTRNNEQFF. The CDR3, as DNA: TGTGCCAGCAGTCCAAGCAATCCGGGGACTAGAAACAATGAGCAGTTCTTC.

The chain is built from TRBV21-1 and TRBJ2-7; the DNA was not compared with TRBD1, the D call given in the table. TRBV21-1 is flagged as a pseudogene. The CDR3 contains 14 residues. The DNA for the CDR3 is TGTGCCAGCAGCAAGGGACAGGCCCCCTACGAGCAGTACTTC. Its translation: CASSKGQAPYEQYF.

The table lists this clone with a few counts. This chain uses TRBV11-2 with TRBJ2-5, with TRBD2 identical over 7 bases. From germline, CDR1 is SGHAT and CDR2 FQNNGV. The CDR3 covers 15 residues. V dropped 6 bases and J dropped 4; count of bases not matched to a gene: 11. The CDR3 here is CASRPGGGGGETQYF. Written as DNA, the CDR3 is TGTGCCAGCAGACCAGGTGGGGGGGGAGGAGAGACCCAGTACTTC.

The V and J genes are TRBV19 and TRBJ1-5, with 8 bases that match TRBD1. This CDR3 spans 14 amino acids. Germline assignment: CDR1 LNHDA and CDR2 SQIVND (reference sequence). With 3 bases clipped from V and 7 bases from J, the junction kept 5 bases outside the gene matches. The CDR3 sequence: CASSIGQGGQPQHF. The DNA of the CDR3 is TGTGCCAGTAGTATCGGACAGGGAGGCCAGCCCCAGCATTTT. The full variable domain, completed using reference TRBV19 and TRBJ1-5, is DGGITQSPKYLFRKEGQNVTLSCEQNLNHDAMYWYRQDPGQGLRLIYYSQIVNDFQKGDIAEGYSVSREKKESFPLTVTSAQKNPTAFYLCASSIGQGGQPQHFGDGTRLSIL.

V is TRBV27 and J is TRBJ2-1; 7 nucleotides align to TRBD2. The CDR3 covers 15 residues. CDR1 is MNHEY, CDR2 SMNVEV, per germline (reference sequence). J was trimmed by 4 bases and V by 5 bases; bases with no gene match: 8. The CDR3 coding sequence is TGTGCCAGCAGTCCCACTAGCGAGGGTTACAATGAGCAGTTCTTC. Its translation: CASSPTSEGYNEQFF.

The V and J genes are TRBV11-2 and TRBJ1-6; 7 bases line up with TRBD1. The J segment lost 9 bases and the V segment lost 5 bases, leaving 10 bases of the junction unmatched. CDR1 SGHAT and CDR2 FQNNGV come from the germline V gene. The CDR3 covers 15 residues. Here the CDR3 reads CASSSHRGKGSPLHF. The CDR3 DNA reads TGTGCCAGCAGCAGCCACAGGGGCAAAGGTTCACCCCTCCACTTT.

The V and J genes are TRBV5-4 and TRBJ2-7; tentatively, D is TRBD2 (5 bases). Germline CDR1 is SGHNT and CDR2 is YYREEE (reference sequence). V lost 4 bases and J lost 1, with 18 bases in between. The length of the CDR3 is 16 residues. The CDR3 nucleotides are TGTGCCAGCAGCCCAAGAACTCGAAGCGGATCCTACGAGCAGTACTTC. Residues: CASSPRTRSGSYEQYF.

The chain couples TRBV6-5 to TRBJ1-5; D is perhaps TRBD1 (5 bases). Germline CDR1 and CDR2: MNHEY and SVGAGI. CDR3 length equals 15 residues. Trimming pared 5 bases from V and 1 base from J, leaving 12 bases between. The DNA of the CDR3 is TGTGCCAGCAGTCCTACAGGTCCAAGCAATCAGCCCCAGCATTTT. Translation gives CASSPTGPSNQPQHF.

V and J are TRBV19 and TRBJ1-1; no firm D call. The CDR3 loop spans 14 amino acids. Germline assignment: CDR1 LNHDA and CDR2 SQIVND (reference sequence). V was shortened by 7 bases and J by 0 bases, with 12 bases between the two germline ends. Here the CDR3 reads CASMGPYMNTEAFF. In nucleotides, the CDR3 is TGTGCCAGTATGGGCCCCTACATGAACACTGAAGCTTTCTTT.

This clone was counted only a few times. CDR3 protein: CASSLVEGTNTEAFF. CDR3 nucleotide sequence: TGTGCCAGCAGCTTAGTAGAGGGAACGAACACTGAAGCTTTCTTT. The chain joins TRBV11-2 to TRBJ1-1; unclear D gene. Germline lookup yields CDR1 SGHAT and CDR2 FQNNGV. V was pared by 1 base and J by 1 base, with 10 bases between. This CDR3 is 15 amino acids long. The variable domain in full, with the rest retrieved from reference TRBV11-2 and TRBJ1-1, is EAGVAQSPRYKIIEKRQSVAFWCNPISGHATLYWYQQILGQGPKLLIQFQNNGVVDDSQLPKDRFSAERLKGVDSTLKIQPAKLEDSAVYLCASSLVEGTNTEAFFGQGTRLTVV.

The DNA of the CDR3 is TGCAGCGTTGGGGAGGGTCAGCCCCAGCATTTT. It yields the protein CSVGEGQPQHF. The V call is TRBV29-1, the J call TRBJ1-5; D remains unclear. Trimming took 4 bases from V and 6 from J, leaving 7 bases between them. From germline, CDR1 is SQVTM and CDR2 ANQGSEA. CDR3 size: 11 residues.

This rearrangement joins TRBV28 to TRBJ2-7; 10 nucleotides match TRBD1. Germline loops: CDR1 MDHEN, CDR2 SYDVKM. The CDR3 is 14 amino acids. With 5 bases clipped from V and 2 bases from J, the junction kept 3 bases outside the gene matches. CDR3 sequence: CASSRTGGTYEQYF. The CDR3 nucleotides are TGTGCCAGCAGTCGGACAGGGGGAACCTACGAGCAGTACTTC.

V usage is TRBV5-4 and J usage is TRBJ2-2, with a possible D match to TRBD1 (6 bases). The ends were cut back, 0 bases at V and 2 bases at J, with 11 bases in the middle. This CDR3 has 16 amino acids. Germline lookup yields CDR1 SGHNT and CDR2 YYREEE (reference sequence). The chain's CDR3 is CASSLVGQRNTGELFF. The CDR3 DNA reads as TGTGCCAGCAGCTTGGTAGGACAGCGAAACACCGGGGAGCTGTTTTTT.

This clone appeared a single time. The DNA of the CDR3 is TGTGCCAGTAGTATAGGGGGACAAAACTACGAGCAGTACTTC. Protein sequence: CASSIGGQNYEQYF. The chain carries TRBV19 and TRBJ2-7; D is possibly TRBD1 (6 bases). The CDR3 runs to 14 residues. V was pared by 1 base and J by 3 bases, with 10 bases between. CDR1 and CDR2 (germline): LNHDA, SQIVND (reference sequence). The entire variable domain, with the rest obtained from reference TRBV19 and TRBJ2-7, is as follows: DGGITQSPKYLFRKEGQNVTLSCEQNLNHDAMYWYRQDPGQGLRLIYYSQIVNDFQKGDIAEGYSVSREKKESFPLTVTSAQKNPTAFYLCASSIGGQNYEQYFGPGTRLTVT.

The rearrangement joins TRBV7-3 to TRBJ2-1, with D unclear. The CDR3 is made up of 15 amino acids. Trimming pared 2 bases from V and 4 bases from J, leaving 12 bases between. From germline, CDR1 is SGHTA and CDR2 FQGTGA. The DNA for the CDR3 is TGTGCCAGCAGCTTAGTGGCGGCGGAGTACAATGAGCAGTTCTTC. It codes for CASSLVAAEYNEQFF.

The chain employs TRBV7-3 and TRBJ2-3; TRBD1 matches 7 bases. Germline V gene data show CDR1 as SGHTA and CDR2 as FQGTGA. V was pared by 6 bases and J by 3 bases, with 12 bases of the junction left unmatched. This CDR3 has 16 amino acids. Here the CDR3 DNA reads TGTGCCAGCAGTTTCGGTGGAGACAGGGAGACAGATACGCAGTATTTT. Its translation: CASSFGGDRETDTQYF. The full variable domain, completed using reference TRBV7-3 and TRBJ2-3, is GAGVSQTPSNKVTEKGKYVELRCDPISGHTALYWYRQSLGQGPEFLIYFQGTGAADDSGLPNDRFFAVRPEGSVSTLKIQRTERGDSAVYLCASSFGGDRETDTQYFGPGTRLTVL.

This sequence joins TRBV19 and TRBJ2-2, with 8 bases matching TRBD1. Germline-derived CDR1 and CDR2 are LNHDA and SQIVND (reference sequence). The CDR3 contains 15 residues. Germline trimming cut 9 bases from V and 5 bases from J; bases unmatched to any gene: 11. The CDR3 DNA is TGTGCCAGCGGACAGGGTTTCGCTCTTACCGGGGAGCTGTTTTTT. This gives the protein CASGQGFALTGELFF.

The V gene is TRBV25-1, the J gene TRBJ2-1; TRBD2 agrees at 8 bases. This CDR3 contains 15 residues. V was clipped by 7 bases and J by 0 bases; unmatched bases: 5. From germline, CDR1 is MGHDK and CDR2 SYGVNS. CDR3 in amino acids: CASIGTSNSYNEQFF. The DNA for the CDR3 is TGTGCCAGCATTGGGACTAGTAACTCCTACAATGAGCAGTTCTTC.